This section outlines one T cell receptor beta chain sequence together with its context. V lost 6 bases to trimming and J lost 4 bases, with 15 bases between them. This CDR3 contains 14 residues. Looked up from germline, CDR1 is MNHEY and CDR2 is SVGAGI. The data stem from a study of blood T cell repertoires in COVID-19. Profiling relied on immunoSEQ multiplex PCR, and the TCRdb table lists in-frame clones only, not all of them. The sample has about 220,000 clones, roughly four fifths seen once. Sample: PBMCs or T cells enriched from blood (not recorded which). V gene TRBV6-5 combines with J gene TRBJ2-5; the D gene is possibly TRBD2 (5 bases). The receptor's source is a woman aged 60-70 years who had recovered from COVID-19. The CDR3 DNA reads TGTGCCAGCAGGACAACACTAGTCCGAGAGACCCAGTACTTC. Its translation: CASRTTLVRETQYF.